This T cell receptor (beta chain) was profiled in a study of T cells in Graves' hyperthyroidism and ophthalmopathy. Trimming took 6 bases from V and 4 from J, leaving 12 bases between them. The CDR3 is 13 amino acids. From RNA transcripts, TCR beta CDR3 regions were amplified. The HTBI primer set served for first-round RT-PCR of the TCR CDR3. Each CDR3 protein gets one entry after TCRdb re-called the multiplex PCR reads with MiXCR. Of around 620,000 distinct CDR3 sequences in the sample, roughly 46% were seen once. This TCR came from an adult woman with Graves' disease, either hyperthyroidism or ophthalmopathy (not recorded which). The sample comprised peripheral blood or thyroid tissue (not recorded which). This chain uses TRBV12-3 or TRBV12-4 with TRBJ1-2; D is unclear. The CDR3 spells CASSPGAGYGYTF. The CDR3 DNA reads as TGTGCCAGCAGCCCCGGTGCTGGCTATGGCTACACCTTC.